This is a list of T cell receptor beta chains from one sample in a study of cytomegalovirus exposure and HLA in healthy donors. Generated by immunoSEQ multiplex PCR, the TCRdb table keeps only in-frame clones and is missing some. The data contain roughly 160,000 clones, around 69% of them singletons. The sequenced sample was PBMCs. The origin of the receptors is a woman under 40 in good health and CMV-seronegative. Both conserved end residues are part of each CDR3. The order of the fields is D gene, CDR3 length, clone size, V gene, J gene, CDR3 protein, CDR3 DNA. A D gene is named only where the DNA matches it firmly. Clone size is not always given. Where it is, it says once, few, many or a class for expanded clones.

d_gene: NA
len: 13
abundance: NA
v_gene: TRBV27
j_gene: TRBJ2-7
CDR3aa: CASSFSVYYEQYF
CDR3nt: TGTGCCAGCAGTTTTTCAGTATACTACGAGCAGTACTTC

d_gene: TRBD1
len: 15
abundance: once
v_gene: TRBV25-1
j_gene: TRBJ1-6
CDR3aa: CASSESGQGILALHF
CDR3nt: TGTGCCAGCAGTGAATCGGGACAGGGCATTTTGGCCCTCCACTTT

d_gene: NA
len: 15
abundance: few
v_gene: TRBV10-2
j_gene: TRBJ2-1
CDR3aa: CASSETGSSYNEQFF
CDR3nt: TGCGCCAGCAGTGAGACAGGCAGCTCCTACAATGAGCAGTTCTTC

d_gene: NA
len: 11
abundance: NA
v_gene: TRBV7-9
j_gene: TRBJ2-2
CDR3aa: CASSHGGELFF
CDR3nt: TGTGCCAGCAGCCACGGCGGGGAGCTGTTTTTT

d_gene: NA
len: 12
abundance: NA
v_gene: TRBV19
j_gene: TRBJ1-5
CDR3aa: CASSILRQPQHF
CDR3nt: TGTGCCAGTAGTATTTTGCGGCAGCCCCAGCATTTT

d_gene: TRBD2
len: 15
abundance: NA
v_gene: TRBV4-1
j_gene: TRBJ2-1
CDR3aa: CASSHPPAGVNEQFF
CDR3nt: TGCGCCAGCAGCCATCCCCCAGCGGGAGTCAATGAGCAGTTCTTC

d_gene: TRBD1
len: 14
abundance: NA
v_gene: TRBV15
j_gene: TRBJ1-6
CDR3aa: CATSRNRGQSPLHF
CDR3nt: TGTGCCACCAGCAGGAACAGGGGGCAATCACCCCTCCACTTT

d_gene: TRBD1
len: 13
abundance: NA
v_gene: TRBV28
j_gene: TRBJ1-2
CDR3aa: CATLDREGGGYTF
CDR3nt: TGTGCCACCCTCGACAGGGAAGGTGGTGGCTACACCTTC

d_gene: NA
len: 19
abundance: NA
v_gene: TRBV4-1
j_gene: TRBJ1-3
CDR3aa: CASSQVFTISRESGNTIYF
CDR3nt: TGCGCCAGCAGCCAAGTCTTTACAATCTCCAGGGAATCTGGAAACACCATATATTTT

d_gene: NA
len: 14
abundance: NA
v_gene: TRBV9
j_gene: TRBJ1-1
CDR3aa: CASSKDRTGTEAFF
CDR3nt: TGTGCCAGCAGCAAAGACAGGACGGGCACTGAAGCTTTCTTT

d_gene: TRBD1
len: 13
abundance: NA
v_gene: TRBV6-5
j_gene: TRBJ1-5
CDR3aa: CASRGQGNQPQHF
CDR3nt: TGTGCCAGCAGAGGACAGGGGAATCAGCCCCAGCATTTT

d_gene: NA
len: 14
abundance: NA
v_gene: TRBV30
j_gene: TRBJ2-7
CDR3aa: CAFGRQDRSYEQYF
CDR3nt: TGTGCCTTCGGAAGACAGGATAGATCCTACGAGCAGTACTTC

d_gene: TRBD1
len: 14
abundance: NA
v_gene: TRBV4-3
j_gene: TRBJ1-5
CDR3aa: CASSQGRGGQPQHF
CDR3nt: TGCGCCAGCAGCCAAGGGAGAGGGGGCCAGCCCCAGCATTTT

d_gene: NA
len: 13
abundance: few
v_gene: TRBV6-6
j_gene: TRBJ2-2
CDR3aa: CASRGPNTGELFF
CDR3nt: TGTGCCAGCAGGGGGCCGAACACCGGGGAGCTGTTTTTT

d_gene: NA
len: 16
abundance: NA
v_gene: TRBV18
j_gene: TRBJ2-2
CDR3aa: CASSPMDSANTGELFF
CDR3nt: TGTGCCAGCTCACCAATGGACAGCGCGAACACCGGGGAGCTGTTTTTT

d_gene: TRBD2
len: 18
abundance: NA
v_gene: TRBV7-6
j_gene: TRBJ2-2
CDR3aa: CASSLSRTSGWGAGELFF
CDR3nt: TGTGCCAGCAGCTTATCTCGGACTAGCGGATGGGGTGCCGGGGAGCTGTTTTTT

d_gene: NA
len: 14
abundance: NA
v_gene: TRBV27
j_gene: TRBJ1-5
CDR3aa: CASSLAGLNQPQHF
CDR3nt: TGTGCCAGCAGTTTAGCAGGGCTAAATCAGCCCCAGCATTTT

d_gene: TRBD2
len: 16
abundance: NA
v_gene: TRBV6-5
j_gene: TRBJ2-1
CDR3aa: CASSSGTSGAFSEQFF
CDR3nt: TGTGCCAGCAGTTCCGGGACTAGCGGGGCGTTTAGTGAGCAGTTCTTC

d_gene: NA
len: 16
abundance: NA
v_gene: TRBV7-9
j_gene: TRBJ1-4
CDR3aa: CASSLTLSPGSEKLFF
CDR3nt: TGTGCCAGCAGCTTAACCCTCTCGCCGGGAAGTGAAAAACTGTTTTTT

d_gene: TRBD2
len: 16
abundance: NA
v_gene: TRBV30
j_gene: TRBJ2-5
CDR3aa: CAWEGGTSGSKETQYF
CDR3nt: TGTGCCTGGGAAGGGGGGACTAGCGGTTCTAAAGAGACCCAGTACTTC

d_gene: TRBD1
len: 15
abundance: few
v_gene: TRBV5-4
j_gene: TRBJ2-7
CDR3aa: CASSLGQGYGYEQYF
CDR3nt: TGTGCCAGCAGCTTGGGACAGGGGTACGGGTACGAGCAGTACTTC

d_gene: NA
len: 14
abundance: NA
v_gene: TRBV28
j_gene: TRBJ1-2
CDR3aa: CASSFMGANYGYTF
CDR3nt: TGTGCCAGCAGTTTTATGGGGGCGAACTATGGCTACACCTTC

d_gene: NA
len: 14
abundance: few
v_gene: TRBV4-1
j_gene: TRBJ1-4
CDR3aa: CASSPGTRLEKLFF
CDR3nt: TGCGCCAGCAGCCCCGGGACTCGGCTTGAAAAACTGTTTTTT

d_gene: TRBD1
len: 12
abundance: NA
v_gene: TRBV29-1
j_gene: TRBJ1-4
CDR3aa: CSASDRAEKLFF
CDR3nt: TGCAGCGCTTCGGACAGGGCTGAAAAACTGTTTTTT

d_gene: NA
len: 16
abundance: NA
v_gene: TRBV30
j_gene: TRBJ1-4
CDR3aa: CAWGRPSYATNEKLFF
CDR3nt: TGTGCCTGGGGGCGTCCAAGTTATGCAACTAATGAAAAACTGTTTTTT

d_gene: NA
len: 14
abundance: few
v_gene: TRBV28
j_gene: TRBJ2-5
CDR3aa: CASTAGQYQETQYF
CDR3nt: TGTGCCAGCACGGCAGGACAGTACCAAGAGACCCAGTACTTC

d_gene: NA
len: 15
abundance: NA
v_gene: TRBV19
j_gene: TRBJ1-1
CDR3aa: CASSKQGVSNTEAFF
CDR3nt: TGTGCCAGTAGCAAACAGGGAGTTTCGAACACTGAAGCTTTCTTT

d_gene: TRBD2
len: 16
abundance: NA
v_gene: TRBV15
j_gene: TRBJ2-7
CDR3aa: CATSRDRWEGRYEQYF
CDR3nt: TGTGCCACCAGCAGAGATCGGTGGGAGGGCCGCTACGAGCAGTACTTC

d_gene: NA
len: 11
abundance: NA
v_gene: TRBV2
j_gene: TRBJ2-7
CDR3aa: CASSLGHEQYF
CDR3nt: TGTGCCAGCAGTCTAGGCCACGAGCAGTACTTC

d_gene: TRBD2
len: 15
abundance: few
v_gene: TRBV28
j_gene: TRBJ2-3
CDR3aa: CASSSIPSGEDTQYF
CDR3nt: TGTGCCAGCAGTTCGATTCCTAGCGGGGAGGATACGCAGTATTTT

d_gene: TRBD1
len: 13
abundance: NA
v_gene: TRBV7-6
j_gene: TRBJ1-6
CDR3aa: CASSQDRDSPLHF
CDR3nt: TGTGCCAGCAGCCAGGACAGGGATTCACCCCTCCACTTT

d_gene: NA
len: 15
abundance: NA
v_gene: TRBV1
j_gene: TRBJ1-4
CDR3aa: CTSSPASPQGQKLFF
CDR3nt: TGCACCAGCAGCCCGGCCTCCCCTCAGGGGCAAAAACTGTTTTTT

d_gene: TRBD1
len: 21
abundance: NA
v_gene: TRBV28
j_gene: TRBJ2-5
CDR3aa: CASSHLDRGRGRVRGQETQYF
CDR3nt: TGTGCCAGCAGCCACCTGGACAGGGGGCGCGGAAGGGTCCGGGGGCAAGAGACCCAGTACTTC

d_gene: NA
len: 18
abundance: few
v_gene: TRBV4-1
j_gene: TRBJ1-3
CDR3aa: CASSQIWVDRNSGNTIYF
CDR3nt: TGCGCCAGCAGCCAGATATGGGTGGACAGAAACTCTGGAAACACCATATATTTT

d_gene: NA
len: 14
abundance: NA
v_gene: TRBV10-3
j_gene: TRBJ2-2
CDR3aa: CAITSGTNTGELFF
CDR3nt: TGTGCCATCACCTCCGGGACTAACACCGGGGAGCTGTTTTTT

d_gene: NA
len: 14
abundance: NA
v_gene: TRBV4-1
j_gene: TRBJ1-5
CDR3aa: CASSQPAAGQPQHF
CDR3nt: TGCGCCAGCAGCCAACCTGCTGCCGGGCAGCCCCAGCATTTT

d_gene: TRBD1
len: 14
abundance: NA
v_gene: TRBV11-1
j_gene: TRBJ1-1
CDR3aa: CASSWDRTVTEAFF
CDR3nt: TGTGCCAGCAGCTGGGACAGGACTGTAACTGAAGCTTTCTTT

d_gene: TRBD1
len: 13
abundance: NA
v_gene: TRBV19
j_gene: TRBJ2-7
CDR3aa: CASSSGQGYEQYF
CDR3nt: TGTGCCAGTAGTTCCGGACAGGGCTACGAGCAGTACTTC

d_gene: NA
len: 14
abundance: NA
v_gene: TRBV28
j_gene: TRBJ2-5
CDR3aa: CATFISGQQETQYF
CDR3nt: TGTGCCACCTTCATCTCCGGACAACAAGAGACCCAGTACTTC

d_gene: TRBD1
len: 17
abundance: NA
v_gene: TRBV5-1
j_gene: TRBJ1-1
CDR3aa: CASSLMGQGARNTEAFF
CDR3nt: TGCGCCAGCAGCTTAATGGGACAGGGGGCCCGGAACACTGAAGCTTTCTTT

d_gene: NA
len: 15
abundance: NA
v_gene: TRBV7-9
j_gene: TRBJ1-3
CDR3aa: CASSPEFVSGNTIYF
CDR3nt: TGTGCCAGCAGCCCGGAGTTCGTCTCTGGAAACACCATATATTTT

d_gene: NA
len: 14
abundance: few
v_gene: TRBV6-1
j_gene: TRBJ2-7
CDR3aa: CASSPRGDSYEQYF
CDR3nt: TGTGCCAGCAGTCCCAGGGGAGACTCCTACGAGCAGTACTTC

d_gene: TRBD2
len: 18
abundance: NA
v_gene: TRBV27
j_gene: TRBJ2-4
CDR3aa: CASSLGTSGGTAKNIQYF
CDR3nt: TGTGCCAGCAGTTTGGGCACTAGCGGGGGGACCGCCAAAAACATTCAGTACTTC

d_gene: TRBD2
len: 14
abundance: NA
v_gene: TRBV14
j_gene: TRBJ2-5
CDR3aa: CASSLRTRLETQYF
CDR3nt: TGTGCCAGCAGCTTACGGACTAGGTTGGAGACCCAGTACTTC

d_gene: TRBD2
len: 15
abundance: NA
v_gene: TRBV25-1
j_gene: TRBJ2-7
CDR3aa: CASSERLAVPYEQYF
CDR3nt: TGTGCCAGCAGTGAACGTCTAGCGGTACCCTACGAGCAGTACTTC